The clone carrying this T cell receptor beta chain appeared a few times. Its antigen is undetermined. This sample is part of a study of identical twins. The study's findings and limits: Invariant MAIT and iNKT cells may have partly biased zero-insertion analyses. Among out-of-frame alpha sequences shared by twins, low generation probability occurred in excess.

Trimming left V 0 bases short and J 3 bases short, with 15 bases between. The CDR3 is 17 residues long. The germline gives CDR1 SGHNT, CDR2 YYREEE (reference sequence). TCRdb recomputed calls from the 5' RACE reads with MiXCR, one row per CDR3 protein. The sample lists roughly 690,000 distinct CDR3 sequences; 20% to 25% were seen once. This same sample was also taken into another study, of T cells expressing NK-cell markers. From that paper: In several experiments, sorting was restricted to alpha-beta TCR T cells by an anti-gamma-delta TCR antibody.

J is TRBJ2-2 and V is TRBV5-4, with D possibly TRBD1 on 6 matching bases. This TCR derives from a young woman in good health. The sequenced sample consisted of PBMCs. In nucleotides, the CDR3 is TGTGCCAGCAGCTTGGTAGTCAGGACAGATCACACCGGGGAGCTGTTTTTT. This gives the protein CASSLVVRTDHTGELFF.